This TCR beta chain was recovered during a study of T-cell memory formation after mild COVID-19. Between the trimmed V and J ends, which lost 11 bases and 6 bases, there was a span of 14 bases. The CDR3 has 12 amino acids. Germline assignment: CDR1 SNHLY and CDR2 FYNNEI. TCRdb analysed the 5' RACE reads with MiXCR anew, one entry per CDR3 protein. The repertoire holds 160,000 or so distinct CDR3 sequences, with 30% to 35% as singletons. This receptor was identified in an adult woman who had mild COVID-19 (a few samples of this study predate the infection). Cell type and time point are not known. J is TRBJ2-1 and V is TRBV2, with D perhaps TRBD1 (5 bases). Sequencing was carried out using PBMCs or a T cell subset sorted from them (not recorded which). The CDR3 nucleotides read TGTGCCGGGAATGGGGCCGTCAATGAGCAGTTCTTC. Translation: CAGNGAVNEQFF.